The T cell receptor (beta chain) described here comes from a study of cytomegalovirus exposure and HLA in healthy donors. PCR used 60 Vbeta primers and 13 Jbeta primers. Method: immunoSEQ multiplex PCR; TCRdb's copy keeps in-frame clones and lacks some. The sample lists about 120,000 clones, roughly 78% occurring once. In germline, CDR1 is SGDLS, CDR2 YYNGEE. CDR3 length equals 14 residues. The V and J ends lost 2 bases and 3 bases, in that order; junction bases with no gene match: 4. Sequencing input: PBMCs. This sequence originates from a man younger than 40 in good health and CMV-seropositive. The rearrangement uses TRBV9 and TRBJ1-1; 7 positions agree with TRBD1. This CDR3 is CASSVIGQDTEAFF. CDR3 nucleotide sequence: TGTGCCAGCAGCGTTATAGGACAGGACACTGAAGCTTTCTTT.